Here is one T cell receptor beta chain with its context. Its matching antigen is unknown. The record originates from a study of OX40 agonist ivuxolimab in advanced cancers. Study summary: Patients receiving dose escalation had hepatocellular carcinoma, melanoma, renal cell or head and neck cancer.

Profiled with immunoSEQ multiplex PCR; TCRdb holds only in-frame clones, not every one. The table records some 46,000 clones, roughly 86% of them present only once. V was pared by 0 bases and J by 8 bases, with 9 bases of the junction left unmatched. This CDR3 contains 16 residues. Germline V lookup: CDR1 SGHRS, CDR2 YFSETQ. Study-level results: The average count of expanded clones was higher among CD8+ T cells than among CD4+. Some of the nonresponding patients also showed low levels of normalized T-cell clonal expansion.

The clonotype originates from an adult with an advanced solid tumor such as melanoma, head and neck, liver or kidney cancer. This chain links TRBV5-1 with TRBJ2-1, with 9 bases identical to TRBD2. The sequences come from CD4+ or CD8+ T cells sorted from blood, collected in a trial of the OX40 agonist ivuxolimab. CDR3 region: CASSLEGGRALYEQFF. The DNA for the CDR3 is TGCGCCAGCAGCTTGGAAGGCGGGAGGGCCCTTTATGAGCAGTTCTTC.